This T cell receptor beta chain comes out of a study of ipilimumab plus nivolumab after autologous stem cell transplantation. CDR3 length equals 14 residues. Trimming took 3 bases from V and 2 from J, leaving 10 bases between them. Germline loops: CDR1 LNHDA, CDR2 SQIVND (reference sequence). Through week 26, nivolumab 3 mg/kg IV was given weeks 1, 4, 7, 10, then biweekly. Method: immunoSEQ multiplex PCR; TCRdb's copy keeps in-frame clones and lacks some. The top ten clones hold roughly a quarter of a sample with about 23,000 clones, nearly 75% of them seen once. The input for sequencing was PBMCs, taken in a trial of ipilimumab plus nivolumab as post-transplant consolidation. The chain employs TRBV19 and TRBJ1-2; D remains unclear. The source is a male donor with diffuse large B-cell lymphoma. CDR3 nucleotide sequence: TGTGCCAGTAGTATTTTACTGGCGAACTATGGCTACACCTTC. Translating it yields CASSILLANYGYTF.